The present T cell receptor beta chain was sequenced within a study of blood T cell repertoires in COVID-19. This CDR3 has 20 amino acids. Trimming removed 6 bases from V and 0 bases from J; junction bases left unmatched: 20. Germline assignment: CDR1 LNHDA and CDR2 SQIVND (reference sequence). For recovered donors of Cohort 3, there were two negative PCRs, clearance, or symptom resolution. In the original analysis: How many nucleated cells were present was estimated from reference gene primer amplification. The protocol was immunoSEQ multiplex PCR, while the TCRdb copy is restricted to in-frame clones and leaves out a portion. V and J calls plus clone size are reproduced from that table; the DNA served to infer D and trimming. The data hold fewer than 350,000 clones, with about 85% observed a single time.

The sample was PBMCs or T cells enriched from blood (not recorded which). This chain uses TRBV19 with TRBJ1-5; 7 bases line up with TRBD1. The origin of this receptor is a woman between 45 and 65 years old who had recovered from COVID-19. CDR3 sequence (DNA): TGTGCCAGTAGAGGGGGAATAAGCAGGGGGACCCCCTATAGCAATCAGCCCCAGCATTTT. This encodes CASRGGISRGTPYSNQPQHF.